This entry concerns a single T cell receptor beta chain. The antigen is undetermined. Primers included in the PCR were 60 Vbeta and 13 Jbeta primers. Here immunoSEQ multiplex PCR was the method, and the copy in TCRdb shows in-frame clones only, minus some. The sample records under 170,000 clones, more than 75% being singletons. This sample was taken from a study of cytomegalovirus exposure and HLA in healthy donors. Study-level results: Some V segments, including TRBV6-2 and TRBV6-3, were excluded as indistinguishable. Within an earlier analysis, most TCR beta V segments proved productive either about 87% or about 30% of the time.

The CDR3 loop spans 15 amino acids. V gave up 4 bases and J gave up 7 bases; unmatched junction bases: 8. CDR1 is SGHAT, CDR2 FQNNGV, per germline. The source is a human donor in good health. J is TRBJ1-4 and V is TRBV11-2, with 8 bases fitting TRBD1. Sequenced input: PBMCs. The CDR3, as DNA: TGTGCCAGCAGCTCCGGGACAGGAGGGAGTGAAAAACTGTTTTTT. Protein product: CASSSGTGGSEKLFF.